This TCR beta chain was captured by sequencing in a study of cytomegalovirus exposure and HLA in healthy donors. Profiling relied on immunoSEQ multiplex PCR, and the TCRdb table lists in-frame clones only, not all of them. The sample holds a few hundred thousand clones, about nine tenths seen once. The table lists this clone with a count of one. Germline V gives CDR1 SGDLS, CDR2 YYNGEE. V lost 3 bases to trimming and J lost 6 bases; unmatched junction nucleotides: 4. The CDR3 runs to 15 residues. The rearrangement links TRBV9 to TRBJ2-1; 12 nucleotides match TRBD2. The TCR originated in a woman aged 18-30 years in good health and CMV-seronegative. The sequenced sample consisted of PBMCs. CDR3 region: CASSGLLAGGNEQFF. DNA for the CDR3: TGTGCCAGCAGCGGCCTACTAGCGGGGGGCAATGAGCAGTTCTTC.